This T cell receptor beta chain was sequenced in a study of beta chain features in type 1 diabetes (dated by TCRdb to the late 2010s). Background on the whole study: Patients and healthy donors did not differ in mean age, gender distribution, total cell number or subset yield. A total of roughly 100 million sorted cells were examined across all samples, and the number of cells per subset was strongly correlated with RNA yield. Regulatory and stem cell-like memory subsets were obtained from only 8 patients and roughly 8 healthy donors, while naive and central memory subsets were obtained from all 30 or so donors. The study compared the TCRB repertoires of sorted circulating CD4+ T cell subsets in recently diagnosed type 1 diabetes patients with those in matched healthy donors. What the work shows at the level of the full study, not this receptor alone: PCR might favor shorter templates, but patient and control samples were amplified and corrected together, so any skew would affect both groups equally. A moderate but significant shortening of TCRB CDR3 length was observed in type 1 diabetes patients in all four CD4+ subsets. Naive, central memory and regulatory TCRB repertoires appeared to be more alike among patients than among healthy donors. Fewer insertions and more nucleotide deletions at VDJ recombination sites were observed in patients with type 1 diabetes, implying thymic rearrangement abnormalities. Because small numbers of individuals were included in the HLA sub-analyses, any influence of HLA type on TCRB rearrangement was left unresolved. Because cDNA was sequenced instead of genomic DNA, highly expressing activated cells could be over-represented, though the groups showed no difference in activation or CD3 levels.

The entire amount of isolated RNA was reverse transcribed using the High Capacity cDNA Reverse Transcription Kit, so the sequenced TCRB transcripts were expressed ones. Deep immunoSEQ sequencing was performed on naive, central memory and regulatory T cell samples, with an average of approximately 4 million total reads per sample. Sorted cells were lysed in RLT buffer, and RNA was extracted using DNase-treated RNeasy Micro or Mini kits according to cell number. To prevent cross-contamination, every cell subset was processed on its own, while patient and healthy donor samples were processed together. The immunoSEQ multiplex PCR was used to amplify TCRB sequences from cDNA, yielding 87-bp fragments that span the CDR3 region. Sequencing of the amplicons was performed on the Illumina HiSeq platform. As for how the authors treated the data: PCR bias was computationally corrected using synthetic template baselines, reads within Hamming distance 2 were collapsed, and singletons that could not be merged were discarded. By aligning reads against IMGT, V, D and J genes, CDR3 length, and insertions or deletions at six rearrangement sites were assigned. Within each subset, clonotype counts were normalized to the number of sorted cells before true diversity and Gini coefficients were calculated with the tcR R package. The overlap coefficient, calculated on TCRB nucleotide sequences, was used to quantify repertoire sharing. TCRdb obtained this table from immuneACCESS and retained in-frame rearrangements with V and J assigned. These tables miss some clones; where compared with another copy, unresolved V genes account for less than half of the shortfall, and the remainder is unexplained. V and J calls and clone size follow that table, whereas D and trimming were derived from the DNA. This sample holds almost 350,000 clones; 8% were observed only once. Clones ranked in the top ten supply less than 0.5% of the sample.

From each donor, a single peripheral blood sample of approximately 110 mL on average was drawn into heparinised tubes. A BD FACSAria II was used to sort naive, central memory, regulatory and stem cell-like memory CD4+ T cells with a panel that included CD45RO, CCR7, CD25, CD127, CD95 and CD27. A purity above 95% was achieved for all sorted populations. PBMCs were isolated immediately by Lymphoprep density gradient centrifugation and stained directly without culture. So that batch effects would be minimized, each experiment stained and sorted samples in pairs, pairing one healthy donor with one patient. This clone appeared a few times. Which antigen it targets is not known. Qualities for individual bases were not recorded, and no much larger clone is one base off. Taken from cysteine to phenylalanine, the CDR3 has 16 residues. Just the 48-base CDR3 DNA is kept, in frame starting at base 1. Reading the germline V gene gives CDR1 SGDLS and CDR2 YYNGEE. Cut back by 0 bases and 5 bases, the V and J ends lie 17 bases apart.

The sample taken for sequencing was central memory CD4+ T cells from blood. This sequence was found in a woman younger than 35 in good health. The sequence joins TRBV9 to TRBJ2-5; TRBD1 is a possible D gene, resting on 6 matching bases. The bases read TGTGCCAGCAGCGTAGGGAGGACCGCAGGGGATGAGACCCAGTACTTC. Its translation is CASSVGRTAGDETQYF.